Listed here is a single T cell receptor beta chain. These data belong to a study of blood T cell repertoires in COVID-19. The overall study: The United States, Italy and Spain were the sources of the acute and convalescent COVID-19 samples. In each case, the material was cDNA or gDNA derived from T cells, B-cell-depleted T cells, or PBMCs.

The CDR3 contains 13 residues. V was cut by 7 bases and J by 1 base, with 10 bases left in between. CDR1 is SEHNR, CDR2 FQNEAQ, per germline (reference sequence). In the original processing: Scientists estimated how many nucleated cells there were by amplifying reference gene primers. Only in-frame clones appear in the TCRdb table, and some are missing; sequencing was by immunoSEQ multiplex PCR. The D gene and trimming were derived from the DNA, and the V and J assignments and clone size from that table. The data show 200,000 to 250,000 clones, roughly 90% seen once. This TCR was sampled from a man aged 40-55 years with active or convalescent COVID-19. Sequenced: peripheral blood. V and J are TRBV7-9 and TRBJ1-1; unclear D gene. CDR3 region: CASMEGSNTEAFF. The CDR3 region has the DNA TGTGCCAGCATGGAGGGATCGAACACTGAAGCTTTCTTT.